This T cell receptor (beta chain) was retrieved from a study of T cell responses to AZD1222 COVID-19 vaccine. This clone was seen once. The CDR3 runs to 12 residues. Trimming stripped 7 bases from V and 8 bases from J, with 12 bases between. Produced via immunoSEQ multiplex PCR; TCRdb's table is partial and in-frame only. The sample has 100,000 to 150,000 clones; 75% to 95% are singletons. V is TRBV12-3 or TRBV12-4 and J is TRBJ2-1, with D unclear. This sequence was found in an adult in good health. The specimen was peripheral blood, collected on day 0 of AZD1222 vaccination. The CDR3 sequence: CASTSGPDEQFF. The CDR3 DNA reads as TGTGCCAGCACTTCCGGACCCGATGAGCAGTTCTTC.